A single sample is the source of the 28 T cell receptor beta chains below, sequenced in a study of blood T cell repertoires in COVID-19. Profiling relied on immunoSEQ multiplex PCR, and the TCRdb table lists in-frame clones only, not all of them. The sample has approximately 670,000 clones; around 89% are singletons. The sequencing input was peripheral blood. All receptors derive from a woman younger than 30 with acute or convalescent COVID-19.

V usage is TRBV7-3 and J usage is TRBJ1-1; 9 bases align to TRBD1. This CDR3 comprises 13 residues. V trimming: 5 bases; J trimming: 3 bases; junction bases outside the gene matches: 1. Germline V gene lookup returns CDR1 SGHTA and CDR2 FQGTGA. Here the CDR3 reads CASSRDRDTEAFF. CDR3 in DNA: TGTGCCAGCAGCCGGGACAGGGACACTGAAGCTTTCTTT.

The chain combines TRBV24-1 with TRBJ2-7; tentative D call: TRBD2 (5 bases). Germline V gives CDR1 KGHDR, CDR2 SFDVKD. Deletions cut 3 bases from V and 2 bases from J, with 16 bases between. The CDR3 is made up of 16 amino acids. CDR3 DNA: TGTGCCACCAGTGATACAGCCGGGGTCACCACCTACGAGCAGTACTTC. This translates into CATSDTAGVTTYEQYF.

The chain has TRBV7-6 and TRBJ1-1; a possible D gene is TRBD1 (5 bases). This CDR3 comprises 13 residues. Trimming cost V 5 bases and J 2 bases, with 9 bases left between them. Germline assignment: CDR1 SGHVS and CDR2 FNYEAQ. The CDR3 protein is CASSRTFNTEAFF. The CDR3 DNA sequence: TGTGCCAGCAGCCGGACATTCAACACTGAAGCTTTCTTT.

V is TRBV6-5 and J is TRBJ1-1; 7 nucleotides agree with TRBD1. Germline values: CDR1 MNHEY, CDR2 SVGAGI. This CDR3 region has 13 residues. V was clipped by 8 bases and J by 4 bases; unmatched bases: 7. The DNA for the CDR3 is TGTGCCAGCCTTCGAGGGGGCGGCACTGAAGCTTTCTTT. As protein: CASLRGGGTEAFF.

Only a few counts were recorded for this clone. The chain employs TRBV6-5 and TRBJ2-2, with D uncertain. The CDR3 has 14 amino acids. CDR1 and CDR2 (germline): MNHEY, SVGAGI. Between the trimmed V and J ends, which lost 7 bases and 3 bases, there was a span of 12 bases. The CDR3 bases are TGTGCCAGCACAAGGAACCTAGACACCGGGGAGCTGTTTTTT. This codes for CASTRNLDTGELFF.

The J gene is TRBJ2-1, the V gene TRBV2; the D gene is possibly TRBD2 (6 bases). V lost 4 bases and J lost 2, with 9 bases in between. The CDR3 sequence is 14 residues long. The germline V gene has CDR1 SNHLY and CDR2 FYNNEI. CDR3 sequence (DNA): TGTGCCAGCAGTGGGGGACTTGCCTACAATGAGCAGTTCTTC. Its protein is CASSGGLAYNEQFF. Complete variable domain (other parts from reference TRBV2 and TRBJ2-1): EPEVTQTPSHQVTQMGQEVILRCVPISNHLYFYWYRQILGQKVEFLVSFYNNEISEKSEIFDDQFSVERPDGSNFTLKIRSTKLEDSAMYFCASSGGLAYNEQFFGPGTRLTVL.

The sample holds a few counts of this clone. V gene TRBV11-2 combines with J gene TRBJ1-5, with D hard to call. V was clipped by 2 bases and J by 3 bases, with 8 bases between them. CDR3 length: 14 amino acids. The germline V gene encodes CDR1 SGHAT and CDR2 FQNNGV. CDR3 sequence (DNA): TGTGCCAGCAGCTTAAACCCCTACAATCAGCCCCAGCATTTT. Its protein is CASSLNPYNQPQHF.

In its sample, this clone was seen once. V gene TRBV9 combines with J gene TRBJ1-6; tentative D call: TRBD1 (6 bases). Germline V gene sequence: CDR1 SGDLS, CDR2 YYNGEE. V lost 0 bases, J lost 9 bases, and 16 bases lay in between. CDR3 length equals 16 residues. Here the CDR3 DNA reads TGTGCCAGCAGCGTAGAGGGAGGAGGGGGGGGTTCACCCCTCCACTTT. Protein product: CASSVEGGGGGSPLHF.

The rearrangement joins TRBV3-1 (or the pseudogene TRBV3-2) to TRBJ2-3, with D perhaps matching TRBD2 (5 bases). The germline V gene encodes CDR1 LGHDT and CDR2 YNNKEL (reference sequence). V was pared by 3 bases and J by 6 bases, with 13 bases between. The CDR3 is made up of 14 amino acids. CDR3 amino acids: CASSHRTTRDTQYF. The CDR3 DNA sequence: TGTGCCAGCAGCCACAGAACCACTAGGGATACGCAGTATTTT.

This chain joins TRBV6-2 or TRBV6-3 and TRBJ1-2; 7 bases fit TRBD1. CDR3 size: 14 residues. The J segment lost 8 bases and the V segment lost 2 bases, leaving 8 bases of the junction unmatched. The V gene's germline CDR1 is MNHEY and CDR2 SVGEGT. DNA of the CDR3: TGTGCCAGCAGTTACGTGGACAGGATCTACGGCTACACCTTC. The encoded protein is CASSYVDRIYGYTF.

CDR3 nucleotide sequence: TGTGCCAGCAGCATGGGACTACCCTACGAGCAGTACTTC. This translates into CASSMGLPYEQYF. V is TRBV12-3 or TRBV12-4 and J is TRBJ2-7, with 7 positions matching TRBD2. Losses at the gene ends were 6 bases for V and 2 bases for J; bases not matched to a gene: 4. This CDR3 contains 13 residues.

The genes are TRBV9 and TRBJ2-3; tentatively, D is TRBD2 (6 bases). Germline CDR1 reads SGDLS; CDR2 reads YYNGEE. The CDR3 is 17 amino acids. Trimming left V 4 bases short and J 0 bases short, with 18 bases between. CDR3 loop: CASSPIGTAPSTDTQYF. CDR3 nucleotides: TGTGCCAGCAGCCCCATCGGGACTGCCCCTAGCACAGATACGCAGTATTTT.

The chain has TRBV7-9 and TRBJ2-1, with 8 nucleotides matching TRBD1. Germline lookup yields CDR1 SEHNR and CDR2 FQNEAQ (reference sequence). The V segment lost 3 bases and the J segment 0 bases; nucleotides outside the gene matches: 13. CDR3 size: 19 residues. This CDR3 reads CASSFTSISTGGSYNEQFF. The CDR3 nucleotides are TGTGCCAGCAGCTTCACCTCGATCTCAACAGGGGGCTCCTACAATGAGCAGTTCTTC.

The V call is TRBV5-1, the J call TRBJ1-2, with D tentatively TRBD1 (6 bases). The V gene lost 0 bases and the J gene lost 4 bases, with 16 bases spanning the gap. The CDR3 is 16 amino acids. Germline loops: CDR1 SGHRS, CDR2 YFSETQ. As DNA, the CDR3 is TGCGCCAGCAGCTTGGATCTTCGACAGGCGACCTATGGCTACACCTTC. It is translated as CASSLDLRQATYGYTF.

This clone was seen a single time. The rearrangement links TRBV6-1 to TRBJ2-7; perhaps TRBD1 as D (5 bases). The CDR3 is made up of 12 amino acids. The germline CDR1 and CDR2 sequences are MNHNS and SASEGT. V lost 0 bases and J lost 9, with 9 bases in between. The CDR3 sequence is CASSEALTGQYF. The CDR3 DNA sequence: TGTGCCAGCAGTGAAGCGCTCACAGGGCAGTACTTC.

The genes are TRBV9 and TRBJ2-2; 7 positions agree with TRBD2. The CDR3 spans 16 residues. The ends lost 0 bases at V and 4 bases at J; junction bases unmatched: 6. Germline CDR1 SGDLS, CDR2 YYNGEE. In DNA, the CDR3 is TGTGCCAGCAGCGTAGCGGGGGGACTTACCACCGGGGAGCTGTTTTTT. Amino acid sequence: CASSVAGGLTTGELFF.

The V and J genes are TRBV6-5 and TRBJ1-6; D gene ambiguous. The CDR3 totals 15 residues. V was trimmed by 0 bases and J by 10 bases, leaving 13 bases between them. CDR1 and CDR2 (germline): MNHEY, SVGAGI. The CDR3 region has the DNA TGTGCCAGCAGTTACTCCTCTAGCTTAGGGTCACCCCTCCACTTT. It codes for CASSYSSSLGSPLHF.

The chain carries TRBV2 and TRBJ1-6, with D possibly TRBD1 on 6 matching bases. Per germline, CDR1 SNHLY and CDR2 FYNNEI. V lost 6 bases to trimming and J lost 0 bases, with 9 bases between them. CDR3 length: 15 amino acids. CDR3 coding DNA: TGTGCCAGCAGCGGACAGAGCTCCTATAATTCACCCCTCCACTTT. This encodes CASSGQSSYNSPLHF.

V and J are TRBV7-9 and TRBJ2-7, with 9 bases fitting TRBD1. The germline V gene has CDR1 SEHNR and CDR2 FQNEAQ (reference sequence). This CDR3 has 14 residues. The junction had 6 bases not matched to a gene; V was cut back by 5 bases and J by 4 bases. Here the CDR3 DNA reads TGTGCCAGCAGCCCACGACAGGGGGGTTACGAGCAGTACTTC. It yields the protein CASSPRQGGYEQYF.

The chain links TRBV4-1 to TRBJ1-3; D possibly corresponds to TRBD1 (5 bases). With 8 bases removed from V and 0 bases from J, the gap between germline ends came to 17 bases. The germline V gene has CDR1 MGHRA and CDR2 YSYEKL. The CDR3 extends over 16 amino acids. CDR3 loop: CASRAFGGLSGNTIYF. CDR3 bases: TGCGCCAGCCGCGCTTTCGGGGGTCTCTCTGGAAACACCATATATTTT.

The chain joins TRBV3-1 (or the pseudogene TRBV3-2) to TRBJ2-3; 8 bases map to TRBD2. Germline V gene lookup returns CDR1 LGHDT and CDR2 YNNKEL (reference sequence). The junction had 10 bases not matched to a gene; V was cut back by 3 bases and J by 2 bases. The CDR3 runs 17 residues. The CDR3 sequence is CASSQASGGRLTDTQYF. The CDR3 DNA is TGTGCCAGCAGCCAGGCGTCGGGGGGGCGTCTCACAGATACGCAGTATTTT.

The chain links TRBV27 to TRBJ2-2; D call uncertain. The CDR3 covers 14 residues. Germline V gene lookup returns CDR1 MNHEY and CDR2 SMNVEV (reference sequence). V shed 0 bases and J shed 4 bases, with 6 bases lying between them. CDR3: CASSLSPGTGELFF. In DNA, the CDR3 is TGTGCCAGCAGTTTATCCCCAGGCACCGGGGAGCTGTTTTTT.

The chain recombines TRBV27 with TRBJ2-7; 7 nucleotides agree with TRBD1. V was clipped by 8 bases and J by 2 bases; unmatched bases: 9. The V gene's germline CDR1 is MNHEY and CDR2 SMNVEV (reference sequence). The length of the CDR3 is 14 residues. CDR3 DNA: TGTGCCAGCCATAAAGGGACAGTGCCCTACGAGCAGTACTTC. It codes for CASHKGTVPYEQYF.

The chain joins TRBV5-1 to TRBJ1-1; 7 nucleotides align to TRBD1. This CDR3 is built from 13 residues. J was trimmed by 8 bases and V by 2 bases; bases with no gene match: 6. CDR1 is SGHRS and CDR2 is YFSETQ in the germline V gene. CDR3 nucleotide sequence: TGCGCCAGCAGCTTCTTACAGGGGCGGGAAGCTTTCTTT. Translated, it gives CASSFLQGREAFF.

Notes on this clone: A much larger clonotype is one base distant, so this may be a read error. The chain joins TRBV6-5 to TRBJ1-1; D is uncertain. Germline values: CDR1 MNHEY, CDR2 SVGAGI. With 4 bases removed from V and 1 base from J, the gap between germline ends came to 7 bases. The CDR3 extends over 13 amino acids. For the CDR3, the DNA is TGTGCCAGCAGTTTACGGGAGAACACTGAAGCTTTCTTT. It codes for CASSLRENTEAFF.

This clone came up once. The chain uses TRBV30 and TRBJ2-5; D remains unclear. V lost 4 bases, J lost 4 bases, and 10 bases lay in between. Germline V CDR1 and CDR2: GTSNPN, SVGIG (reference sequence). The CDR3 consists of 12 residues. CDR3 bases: TGTGCCTGGATCGGTCTACCAGAGACCCAGTACTTC. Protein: CAWIGLPETQYF.

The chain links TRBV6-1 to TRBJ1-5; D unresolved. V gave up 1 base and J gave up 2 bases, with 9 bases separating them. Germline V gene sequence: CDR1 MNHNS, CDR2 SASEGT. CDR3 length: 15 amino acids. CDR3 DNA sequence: TGTGCCAGCAGTGAAGGAGGAGGTGGCAATCAGCCCCAGCATTTT. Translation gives CASSEGGGGNQPQHF.

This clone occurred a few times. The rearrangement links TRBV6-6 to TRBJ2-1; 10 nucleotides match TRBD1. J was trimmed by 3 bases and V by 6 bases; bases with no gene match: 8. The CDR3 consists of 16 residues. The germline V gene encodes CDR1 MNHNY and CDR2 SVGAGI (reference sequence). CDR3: CASRPTGTGDYNEQFF. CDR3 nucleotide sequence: TGTGCCAGCAGGCCAACCGGGACAGGGGACTACAATGAGCAGTTCTTC.